This T cell receptor beta chain was documented in a study of regulatory T cells in long-lasting Graves disease (dated by TCRdb to the early 2020s). Broadly, across the study: Patients with newly diagnosed Graves' disease had been on antithyroid drugs for under 3 months. Patients with persistent Graves' disease were compared with patients with newly diagnosed Graves' disease using TCR sequencing and RNA sequencing of peripheral blood. A total of some 33 samples were covered by TCR sequencing, comprising 13 persistent and around 20 newly diagnosed Graves' disease patients. The study took place in China and was registered as a clinical trial. Broad study findings and their caveats: Only peripheral blood was studied, because thyroid tissue, the primary lesion, was inaccessible. Persistent disease showed preferential use of TRBV28, TRBJ1-2 and TRBJ2-5, whereas newly diagnosed disease favored TRBV20-1 and TRBJ2-1. Patients with persistent disease shared more public clonotypes (fewer than 3,000) than newly diagnosed patients did (966). Lower TCR Shannon entropy and fewer highly expanded clones were observed in persistent Graves' disease patients than in newly diagnosed patients, which suggested clonal expansion. Only the TCR beta chain was sequenced and analyzed. The authors acknowledged the small sample size as a limitation that may reduce accuracy.

The CDR3 holds 15 amino acids from the cysteine to the phenylalanine. CDR3 DNA is the only sequence kept; it has 45 bases, read in frame from the first base. Between the V and J ends, shortened by 4 bases and 7 bases respectively, the junction contains 17 bases. The germline V gene yields MNHEY for CDR1 and SVGAGI for CDR2. Many counts were recorded for this clonotype. Its antigen is not yet known. Per-base quality was not reported, and no clone a single base away is much larger than it. This sample's time point label indicates: newly diagnosed GD, antithyroid drugs for less than 3 months. For both TCR sequencing and RNA sequencing, RNA was extracted from PBMCs in TRIzol. The diagnosis of Graves' disease followed American Thyroid Association guidelines. Patients for the study were recruited at an endocrinology department in Xi'an, China. Each patient gave 7 to 9.5 milliliters of peripheral blood, collected in an EDTA anticoagulant tube. Ficoll Paque Plus density gradient separation was used to isolate PBMCs, and no further T cell sorting was done. An Agilent 2100 Bioanalyzer and agarose gel were used to check RNA quality, and a NanoDrop 2000 was used to measure RNA concentration.

Preparation of the library involved multiplex PCR. Reads for this sample came from an Illumina HiSeq 4000. TCR beta libraries were built with iRepertoire HTBI primers and Arm-PCR amplification of CDR3 regions. PCR products were gel purified before sequencing. Per the source publication's procedure: A total of fewer than 70 TRBV and approximately 15 TRBJ segments were identified across samples and were used for gene usage analysis of CDR3 amino acid clonotypes. Filtered high-quality paired reads were merged into contigs using COPE and FqMerger. BLAST was used to align contigs to the IMGT TRBV, TRBD and TRBJ reference genes, and CDR3 was defined following IMGT. Highly expanded clones were defined as clonotypes with a frequency above 0.1%. Shannon entropy was used to measure repertoire diversity, and the Gini coefficient was used to measure V-J evenness. Clonotypes shared by more than one individual were considered public. TCRdb reprocessed the public reads (quality trimming at Q25 with fastp, clone calling with MiXCR) and kept in-frame beta chains. Each entry is one CDR3 protein sequence, shown with its most common DNA and genes. TCRdb's processing, not the authors', yielded these V and J calls. This sample lists 390,000 or so distinct CDR3 sequences; approximately 10% were detected once. Of the sample, approximately 17% is held by the ten largest clones.

Separately, the same data were catalogued under a study of T cells in Graves' hyperthyroidism and ophthalmopathy. As the second study states: Stable Graves' hyperthyroidism was defined as the absence of progression to ophthalmopathy over 18 months of follow-up. Hyperthyroidism patients were aged 18 to 65 years and newly diagnosed, with disease duration of less than 2 months. The study excluded patients with uncontrolled infections, other autoimmune diseases, pregnancy or lactation. Diagnoses relied on clinical symptoms, serum thyroxine and TRAb, thyroid ultrasound and orbital computed tomography. The first round of RT-PCR for the TCR CDR3 was performed with the HTBI primer set and the Qiagen OneStep RT-PCR kit. Most expanded thyroid clonotypes (frequency above 0.001) were also found in blood, which suggests that blood repertoires may mirror thyroid immune responses. Ophthalmopathy was separated from stable hyperthyroidism by a 13 V-J signature model, with about 86% sensitivity and roughly 81% specificity obtained in cross-validation and 80%/75% obtained in testing. In validation, the model predicted progression to ophthalmopathy a median of around 6.5 months before onset, with roughly 70% sensitivity and almost 75% specificity. A discovery cohort of 95 to 100 patients, roughly 40 with Graves' ophthalmopathy and under 60 with stable Graves' hyperthyroidism, was used to find distinguishing TCR V-J signatures. Prospective prediction of ophthalmopathy was tested in an independent validation cohort consisting of some 19 hyperthyroidism patients and around 16 patients who later progressed to ophthalmopathy. The 90 or so discovery patients were randomly split 7:3 into training and test sets. Thyroid tissue and blood T-cell repertoires from several Graves' hyperthyroidism patients were also compared in the study. Once sampling was done, hyperthyroidism patients were given methimazole at a starting dose of 30 mg daily, whereas ophthalmopathy patients were given high-dose intravenous methylprednisolone. Libraries were constructed in a second round of multiplex PCR, after which size selection and purification were carried out. The libraries were sequenced on an Illumina HiSeq2000 using paired-end 100 bp reads. SOAPnuke was used to process the raw data, throwing out any read that contained adapters or uncalled bases, had a mean Phred below 15, or lacked an exact constant-primer or identifier match. High-quality paired reads were merged with COPE v1.2.5, and unique nucleotide sequences were defined as clonotypes. MiTCR v1.1 was used to align clonotypes to the IMGT TRBV, TRBD and TRBJ reference segments. Analysis was restricted to V-J combinations with a frequency above 0.0001, which covered 99% to 99.2% of repertoires. The TCS score was defined as the ratio of F50 (clonal expansion) to E x V (chaos), calculated using BLOSUM62-based TCRdist between CDR3 peptides within each V-J. Welch's t-statistics and random forest reduced some 510 V-J features to 13, which were used in a naive Bayes classifier (R e1071). Sample size was not statistically predetermined, and investigators were not blinded to group allocation. TCR Vbeta CDR3 sequencing of 135 peripheral blood samples (over 40 ophthalmopathy, about 80 hyperthyroidism and some 17 progressor patients) is reported in the paper.

The source material was peripheral blood mononuclear cells (PBMCs), sampled at new diagnosis, from a patient treated with antithyroid drugs. The sequence is built from TRBV6-5 and TRBJ1-5; a tentative D call is TRBD1 (6 bases match). This TCR derives from a woman younger than 35 with Graves disease. Donor details come from another sample of the same person, matched by shared clones. The CDR3 region reads CASSSYGTLRQPQHF. At the DNA level, the sequence is TGTGCCAGCAGTTCCTATGGGACACTAAGGCAGCCCCAGCATTTT.